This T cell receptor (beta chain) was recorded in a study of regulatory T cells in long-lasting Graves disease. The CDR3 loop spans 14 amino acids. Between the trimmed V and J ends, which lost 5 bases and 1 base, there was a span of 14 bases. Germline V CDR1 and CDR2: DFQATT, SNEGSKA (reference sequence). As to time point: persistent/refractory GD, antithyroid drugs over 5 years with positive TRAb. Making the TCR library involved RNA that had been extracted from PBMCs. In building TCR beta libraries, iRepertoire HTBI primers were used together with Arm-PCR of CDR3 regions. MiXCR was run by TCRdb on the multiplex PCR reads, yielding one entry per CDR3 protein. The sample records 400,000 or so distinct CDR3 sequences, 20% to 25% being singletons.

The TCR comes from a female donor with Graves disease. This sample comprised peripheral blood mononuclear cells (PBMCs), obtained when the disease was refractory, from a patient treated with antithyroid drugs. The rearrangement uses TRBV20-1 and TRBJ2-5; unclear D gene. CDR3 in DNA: TGCAGTGCTGGGAAAGAACTACGCCAAGAGACCCAGTACTTC. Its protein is CSAGKELRQETQYF.